Here is one T cell receptor beta chain with its context. What it binds is not known. Other nucleotide sequences in the sample specify the same CDR3. This sample is drawn from a study of cytomegalovirus exposure and HLA in healthy donors. Primers included in the PCR were 60 Vbeta and 13 Jbeta primers. Libraries were prepared by immunoSEQ multiplex PCR; TCRdb keeps only in-frame clonotypes and omits some of them. The sample yields some 200,000 clones, around 80% seen once. CDR1 and CDR2 (germline): MNHEY, SVGAGI. The CDR3 covers 15 residues. The J segment lost 3 bases and the V segment lost 0 bases, leaving 4 bases of the junction unmatched. General observations from the study: Most CMV-associated TCR beta chains were later found to appear HLA-restricted. At a 0.05 false discovery rate, a later analysis found some 18,000 TCR beta sequences to be associated with HLA alleles.

The chain employs TRBV6-5 and TRBJ2-7; the match to TRBD1 covers 8 bases. Sample: PBMCs. The receptor was derived from a woman aged 30 to 39 in good health and CMV-seropositive. CDR3 bases: TGTGCCAGCAGTTACTCGAGAGGACAGGGCTACGAGCAGTACTTC. This encodes CASSYSRGQGYEQYF.